These 29 T cell receptor beta chains were sequenced from one sample in a study of cytomegalovirus exposure and HLA in healthy donors. The PCR employed 60 Vbeta primers together with 13 Jbeta primers. The repertoire was sequenced with immunoSEQ multiplex PCR; TCRdb's copy has only in-frame clones and lacks some. In the table there are about 91,000 clones, 55% to 65% of which are singletons. Sequences were obtained from PBMCs. These receptors originate from a human donor in good health.

The V and J genes are TRBV5-4 and TRBJ2-5; tentatively, D is TRBD1 (5 bases). The end of the DNA aligns better with TRBJ2-7, so the J call may be wrong. The CDR3 consists of 12 residues. Germline assignment: CDR1 SGHNT and CDR2 YYREEE (reference sequence). The CDR3 nucleotides are TGTGCCAGCAGCCAGGACACGTACGAGCAGTACTTC. Its translation: CASSQDTYEQYF.

The V call is TRBV14, the J call TRBJ1-2; D possibly corresponds to TRBD1 (5 bases). Germline CDR1 is SGHDN and CDR2 is FVKESK. Trimming pared 0 bases from V and 8 bases from J, leaving 16 bases between. The CDR3 covers 15 residues. Here the CDR3 reads CASSQDFHGGSGYTF. The DNA for the CDR3 is TGTGCCAGCAGCCAAGATTTTCATGGGGGGAGCGGCTACACCTTC.

The chain carries TRBV9 and TRBJ1-2; 8 bases are shared with TRBD1. In germline, CDR1 is SGDLS, CDR2 YYNGEE. The CDR3 loop spans 13 amino acids. J lost 4 bases, V lost 3 bases, and 2 bases had no gene match. The CDR3 spells CASSAGTGYGYTF. The CDR3, as DNA: TGTGCCAGCAGCGCCGGGACAGGCTATGGCTACACCTTC.

The chain joins TRBV2 to TRBJ2-3; a possible D gene is TRBD1 (5 bases). From germline, CDR1 is SNHLY and CDR2 FYNNEI. Trimming took off 4 bases at V and 3 bases at J, with 11 bases between the two ends. The CDR3 loop spans 14 amino acids. CDR3: CASSAVKGTDTQYF. Here the CDR3 DNA reads TGTGCCAGCAGTGCTGTGAAGGGGACAGATACGCAGTATTTT.

In DNA form, the CDR3 reads TGTGCCATCAGACCGGGACAGGGGACGGGGGAGCAGTACTTC. Translated: CAIRPGQGTGEQYF. The rearrangement links TRBV10-3 to TRBJ2-7; 10 bases fit TRBD1. J lost 7 bases, V lost 6 bases, and 9 bases had no gene match. The germline gives CDR1 ENHRY, CDR2 SYGVKD. The CDR3 consists of 14 residues.

The CDR3 DNA is TGCGCCAGCAGCCAGGAGACAGGGGGTTTATACGAGCAGTACTTC. Translation gives CASSQETGGLYEQYF. This chain connects TRBV4-3 to TRBJ2-7; 9 bases map to TRBD1. This CDR3 contains 15 residues. V gave up 3 bases and J gave up 4 bases; unmatched junction bases: 7. CDR1 is LGHNA and CDR2 is YSLEER in the germline V gene.

This clone is a singleton in its sample. One end of the junction varies from germline; a read error may be responsible. The chain carries TRBV9 and TRBJ2-7; the match to TRBD2 covers 14 bases. Germline V gene sequence: CDR1 SGDLS, CDR2 YYNGEE. This CDR3 is 14 amino acids long. The DNA of the CDR3 is TGTGCCAGCAGCGCGACTAGCGGGGGGGCCGGGATTAGCTTC. Amino acid sequence: CASSATSGGAGISF. Full variable domain (outside the CDR3, taken from reference TRBV9 and TRBJ2-7): DSGVTQTPKHLITATGQRVTLRCSPRSGDLSVYWYQQSLDQGLQFLIQYYNGEERAKGNILERFSAQQFPDLHSELNLSSLELGDSALYFCASSATSGGAGISFGPGTRLTVT.

The chain carries TRBV5-4 and TRBJ2-3; 7 nucleotides match TRBD1. Unmatched junction bases numbered 5, after V lost 4 bases and J lost 0 bases. Germline CDR1 is SGHNT and CDR2 is YYREEE (reference sequence). The CDR3 consists of 15 residues. The CDR3 protein is CASSKGTASTDTQYF. Written as DNA, the CDR3 is TGTGCCAGCAGCAAAGGGACAGCGAGCACAGATACGCAGTATTTT.

V is TRBV30 and J is TRBJ1-3, with 10 bases fitting TRBD1. V lost 2 bases to trimming and J lost 15 bases; unmatched junction nucleotides: 4. Per germline, CDR1 GTSNPN and CDR2 SVGIG (reference sequence). CDR3 length: 11 residues. For the CDR3, the DNA is TGTGCCTGGAGTCTGGGACAGGGGACATATTTT. Encoded protein: CAWSLGQGTYF.

To note about this clone: Distinct nucleotide sequences in the sample also encode this CDR3. The chain carries TRBV9 and TRBJ1-1; no clear D. This CDR3 contains 13 residues. The V end lost 1 base, the J end lost 0 bases, and 4 bases lay between the germline ends. In germline, CDR1 is SGDLS, CDR2 YYNGEE. CDR3 amino acids: CASSVLMNTEAFF. In DNA form, the CDR3 reads TGTGCCAGCAGCGTACTAATGAACACTGAAGCTTTCTTT.

In regard to this clone: A read error may account for a junction end that differs from germline. The chain carries TRBV5-1 and TRBJ1-2; a weak D match, TRBD1 (6 bases). The CDR3 is made up of 14 amino acids. CDR1 is SGHRS, CDR2 YFSETQ, per germline. CDR3 loop: CAGSLGGQNYGYTF. In DNA, the CDR3 is TGCGCCGGCAGCTTGGGCGGACAGAACTATGGCTACACCTTC.

Only a few counts were recorded for this clone. The genes are TRBV7-9 and TRBJ2-7; 10 bases are a match to TRBD2. Germline loops: CDR1 SEHNR, CDR2 FQNEAQ (reference sequence). The CDR3 is made up of 16 amino acids. The V gene end was trimmed by 5 bases and the J gene end by 4 bases; junction bases not matched to a gene: 11. The CDR3, as DNA: TGTGCCAGCAGCCCGAAAGCGGGGGGGAGTTGGTACGAGCAGTACTTC. This translates into CASSPKAGGSWYEQYF.

The chain links TRBV7-2 to TRBJ2-3, with unresolved D. V was pared by 4 bases and J by 9 bases, with 17 bases between. Germline CDR1 reads SGHTA; CDR2 reads FQGNSA. CDR3 length: 14 residues. Here the CDR3 reads CASSSPRAQYTQYF. Here the CDR3 DNA reads TGTGCCAGCAGCTCCCCCAGAGCGCAGTACACGCAGTATTTT. The full variable domain, with the rest looked up from reference TRBV7-2 and TRBJ2-3, is GAGVSQSPSNKVTEKGKDVELRCDPISGHTALYWYRQSLGQGLEFLIYFQGNSAPDKSGLPSDRFSAERTGGSVSTLTIQRTQQEDSAVYLCASSSPRAQYTQYFGPGTRLTVL.

The chain has TRBV6-1 and TRBJ1-3; D gene ambiguous. In germline, CDR1 is MNHNS, CDR2 SASEGT. This CDR3 region has 15 residues. With 4 bases removed from V and 5 bases from J, the gap between germline ends came to 15 bases. CDR3 loop: CASSAMGGYRNTIYF. The DNA of the CDR3 is TGTGCCAGCAGTGCGATGGGAGGGTATAGAAACACCATATATTTT.

The CDR3 protein is CAISESGISLYEQYF. The CDR3 nucleotides read TGTGCCATCAGTGAGTCCGGGATTAGTCTCTACGAGCAGTACTTC. V is TRBV10-3 and J is TRBJ2-7; the D gene is possibly TRBD2 (5 bases). V dropped 0 bases and J dropped 3 bases, with 12 bases sitting between them. Germline V gene lookup returns CDR1 ENHRY and CDR2 SYGVKD. The CDR3 covers 15 residues.

This clone was seen just once. This chain uses TRBV19 with TRBJ2-1; a weak D match, TRBD1 (6 bases). Germline V gene sequence: CDR1 LNHDA, CDR2 SQIVND (reference sequence). The V end lost 6 bases, the J end lost 3 bases, and 15 bases lay between the germline ends. This CDR3 has 15 amino acids. Here the CDR3 DNA reads TGTGCCAGTAGGGTGGGGACAATGATCTACAATGAGCAGTTCTTC. Translating gives CASRVGTMIYNEQFF.

The chain employs TRBV18 and TRBJ1-1, with D possibly matching TRBD1 (6 bases). Trimming cost V 3 bases and J 1 base, with 12 bases left between them. Germline V CDR1 and CDR2: KGHSH, LQKENI. CDR3 length: 15 residues. The chain's CDR3 is CASSPSDRPNTEAFF. As DNA, the CDR3 is TGTGCCAGCTCACCTTCGGACAGACCGAACACTGAAGCTTTCTTT.

This clone was detected once. This sequence joins TRBV5-6 and TRBJ2-1; D might be TRBD2 (7 bases). There are 15 residues in the CDR3. V lost 2 bases, J lost 3 bases, and 12 bases lay in between. CDR1 is SGHDT and CDR2 is YYEEEE in the germline V gene. CDR3 in DNA: TGTGCCAGCAGCTTCGGGGGGCGGATCTACAATGAGCAGTTCTTC. Its protein is CASSFGGRIYNEQFF. The entire variable domain, with the rest obtained from reference TRBV5-6 and TRBJ2-1, is as follows: DAGVTQSPTHLIKTRGQQVTLRCSPKSGHDTVSWYQQALGQGPQFIFQYYEEEERQRGNFPDRFSGHQFPNYSSELNVNALLLGDSALYLCASSFGGRIYNEQFFGPGTRLTVL.

V usage is TRBV27 and J usage is TRBJ1-2; 7 bases match TRBD1. With V trimmed by 5 bases and J by 5 bases, 8 bases remained unmatched. Germline V gives CDR1 MNHEY, CDR2 SMNVEV (reference sequence). The CDR3 extends over 14 amino acids. The CDR3 here is CASSRYGTEYGYTF. CDR3 DNA sequence: TGTGCCAGCAGTCGTTACGGGACAGAATATGGCTACACCTTC.

This clone was seen a single time. J is TRBJ1-2 and V is TRBV29-1, with D possibly matching TRBD1 (6 bases). From germline, CDR1 is SQVTM and CDR2 ANQGSEA. V lost 0 bases and J 3 bases, leaving 8 bases between the germline ends. This CDR3 spans 13 amino acids. The CDR3 DNA sequence: TGCAGCGTTGAAGATAACAGGGACTATGGCTACACCTTC. As protein: CSVEDNRDYGYTF.

The chain has TRBV7-2 and TRBJ2-1; the match to TRBD2 covers 10 bases. V dropped 2 bases and J dropped 9; count of bases not matched to a gene: 7. CDR3 size: 15 residues. Per germline, CDR1 SGHTA and CDR2 FQGNSA. As DNA, the CDR3 is TGTGCCAGCAGCTTACAAGCGGGGGGGCCGGGTGAGCAGTTCTTC. It codes for CASSLQAGGPGEQFF.

The chain recombines TRBV9 with TRBJ2-1; 7 bases agree with TRBD2. From germline, CDR1 is SGDLS and CDR2 YYNGEE. The CDR3 covers 19 residues. The V and J ends lost 2 bases and 1 base, in that order; junction bases with no gene match: 15. CDR3 coding DNA: TGTGCCAGCAGCGTTACCGGGACTAACGTCGGAGGGTCCTACAATGAGCAGTTCTTC. It yields the protein CASSVTGTNVGGSYNEQFF.

This chain joins TRBV18 and TRBJ1-1; 7 nucleotides match TRBD1. This CDR3 has 16 amino acids. Germline CDR1 is KGHSH and CDR2 is LQKENI. After removal of 4 bases from V and 1 base from J, the junction contained 9 bases not matched to a gene. The CDR3 here is CASSLSLSGGNTEAFF. DNA of the CDR3: TGTGCCAGCTCACTTTCTTTATCAGGGGGGAACACTGAAGCTTTCTTT. Full variable domain (remainder filled in from reference TRBV18 and TRBJ1-1): NAGVMQNPRHLVRRRGQEARLRCSPMKGHSHVYWYRQLPEEGLKFMVYLQKENIIDESGMPKERFSAEFPKEGPSILRIQQVVRGDSAAYFCASSLSLSGGNTEAFFGQGTRLTVV.

The chain joins TRBV18 to TRBJ2-2; 13 bases agree with TRBD2. The CDR3 sequence is 16 residues long. Trimming at V came to 2 bases and at J to 7 bases, leaving 4 bases not matched to a gene. Germline V gene lookup returns CDR1 KGHSH and CDR2 LQKENI. As DNA, the CDR3 is TGTGCCAGCTCACCAGGGACTAGCGGGGTGAGCGGGGAGCTGTTTTTT. Translation gives CASSPGTSGVSGELFF.

In its sample, this clone was seen a few times. V gene TRBV2 combines with J gene TRBJ2-2; 8 nucleotides line up with TRBD2. V was pared by 6 bases and J by 1 base, with 4 bases of the junction left unmatched. Germline V gene lookup returns CDR1 SNHLY and CDR2 FYNNEI. The CDR3 spans 15 residues. The CDR3 protein is CASRETSGNTGELFF. The CDR3 bases are TGTGCCAGCAGGGAAACTAGCGGGAACACCGGGGAGCTGTTTTTT.

This chain connects TRBV9 to TRBJ1-4; 7 bases line up with TRBD1. V shed 4 bases, J shed 4 bases, and the junction held 16 bases outside the gene matches. This CDR3 is built from 18 residues. CDR1 and CDR2 from the germline V gene are SGDLS and YYNGEE. The CDR3 sequence: CASSPGLRTGANNEKLFF. The CDR3 DNA sequence: TGTGCCAGCAGCCCGGGTCTAAGGACAGGAGCCAATAATGAAAAACTGTTTTTT.

The count of this clone is one. This chain joins TRBV1 and TRBJ2-5; no check of the table's D call, TRBD2, against the DNA was made. TRBV1 is listed as a pseudogene. CDR3 length equals 16 residues. The CDR3 coding sequence is TGCACCAGCAGCCCCCCGCTAGCGGGGGGGCGGGAGACCCAGTACTTC. Its translation: CTSSPPLAGGRETQYF.

This clone was observed a handful of times. The chain joins TRBV7-3 to TRBJ2-6, with a possible D match to TRBD1 (6 bases). From germline, CDR1 is SGHTA and CDR2 FQGTGA. CDR3 size: 16 residues. Trimming removed 5 bases at V and 1 base at J, with 12 bases between. The CDR3 loop is CASSPGGNSGANVLTF. In nucleotides, the CDR3 is TGTGCCAGCAGCCCTGGGGGCAATTCTGGGGCCAACGTCCTGACTTTC.

This clone was counted only a few times. V is TRBV7-2 and J is TRBJ1-1; no reliable D call. Germline V gene data show CDR1 as SGHTA and CDR2 as FQGNSA. Trimming cost V 5 bases and J 11 bases, with 15 bases left between them. The CDR3 covers 12 residues. In DNA form, the CDR3 reads TGTGCCAGCAGCAAGATTCGGCTGGAGGCTTTCTTT. It codes for CASSKIRLEAFF.